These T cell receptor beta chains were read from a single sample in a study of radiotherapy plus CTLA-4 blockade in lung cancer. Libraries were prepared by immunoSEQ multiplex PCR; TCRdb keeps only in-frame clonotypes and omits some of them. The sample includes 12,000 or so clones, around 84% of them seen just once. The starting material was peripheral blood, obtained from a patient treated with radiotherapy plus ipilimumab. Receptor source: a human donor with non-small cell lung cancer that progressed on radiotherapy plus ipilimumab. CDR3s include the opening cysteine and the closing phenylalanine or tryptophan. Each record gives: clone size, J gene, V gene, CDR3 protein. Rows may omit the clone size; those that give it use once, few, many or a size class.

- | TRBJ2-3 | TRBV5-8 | CASSLDYSRTDTQYF
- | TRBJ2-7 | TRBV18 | CASSPDSATYEQYF
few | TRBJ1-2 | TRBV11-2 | CASSLRGGWNYGYTF
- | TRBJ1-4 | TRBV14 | CASSQDSAGRLRF
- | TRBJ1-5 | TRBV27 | CASSERRGGNQPQHF
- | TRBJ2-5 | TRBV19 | CASSILAGGQETQYF
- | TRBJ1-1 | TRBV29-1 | CSSGGRGPMNTEAFF
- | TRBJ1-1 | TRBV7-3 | CASSWGPETEAFF
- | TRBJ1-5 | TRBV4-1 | CASSQEGGGQRSNQPQHF
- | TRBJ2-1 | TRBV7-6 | CASSLLAGVSGNEQFF
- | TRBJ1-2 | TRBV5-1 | CASSLNGNYGYTF
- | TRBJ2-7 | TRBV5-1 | CASSLAASYEQYF
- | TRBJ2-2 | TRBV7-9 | CASSLGQTTGELFF
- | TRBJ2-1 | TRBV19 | CASSTWLSSYNEQFF
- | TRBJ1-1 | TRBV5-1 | CASSSQDLNTEAFF
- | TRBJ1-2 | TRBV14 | CASSQNRGASSSYGYTF
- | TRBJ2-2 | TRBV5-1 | CASAGTGNTGELFF
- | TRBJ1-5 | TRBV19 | CASSTTWNRNQPQHF
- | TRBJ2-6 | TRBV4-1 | CASSERFEPQSRANVLTF
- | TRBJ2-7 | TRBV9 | CASSFRETYEQYF
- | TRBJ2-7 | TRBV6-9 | CASSKGQGNYEQYF
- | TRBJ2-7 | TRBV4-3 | CASSPWTSSGVEQYF
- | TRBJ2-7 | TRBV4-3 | CASSHEYRNSYEQYF
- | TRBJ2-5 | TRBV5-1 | CASSFEGLGETQYF
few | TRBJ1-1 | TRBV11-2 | CASSESQGRGAFF
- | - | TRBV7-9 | CASSQPPGQGHEQYF
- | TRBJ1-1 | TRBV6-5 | CASSKSGHTNTEAFF
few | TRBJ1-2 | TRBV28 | CASSLAQAYGYTF
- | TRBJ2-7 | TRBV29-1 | CSVGAGEDYEQYF
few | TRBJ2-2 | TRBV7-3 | CASSFGTSGGTGELFF
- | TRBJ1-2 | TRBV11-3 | CASSLIRWGAKGYTF
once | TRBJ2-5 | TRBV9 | CASSRGGAQETQYF
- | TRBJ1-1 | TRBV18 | CASSSDSSMNTEAFF
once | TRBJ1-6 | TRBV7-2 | CASSPDRVASPLHF
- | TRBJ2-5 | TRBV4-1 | CASSRYLGPNRGGQETQYF
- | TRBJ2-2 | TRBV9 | CASSSTSGLAGGWTGELFF
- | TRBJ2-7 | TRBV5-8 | CAARRATSYEQYF
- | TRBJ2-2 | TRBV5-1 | CASSAGQPSANTGELFF
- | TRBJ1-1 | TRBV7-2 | CASSLVRWAPGTEAFF
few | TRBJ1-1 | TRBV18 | CASSPRDIGGGNTEAFF
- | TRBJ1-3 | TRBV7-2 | CASSSGQGPGNTIYF
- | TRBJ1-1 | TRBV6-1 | CASRESRGQANTEAFF
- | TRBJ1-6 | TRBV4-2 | CASSQGEMSPLHF
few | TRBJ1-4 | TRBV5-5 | CASSLLGNEKLFF
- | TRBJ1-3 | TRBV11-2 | CASKDGGDVRLGNTIYF
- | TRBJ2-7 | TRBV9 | CASTPGAITSYEQYF
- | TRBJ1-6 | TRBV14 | CASSPTWQGPPWGSPLHF
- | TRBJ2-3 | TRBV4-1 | CASSQLGASTDTQYF
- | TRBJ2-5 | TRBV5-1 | CASSWPGEETQYF
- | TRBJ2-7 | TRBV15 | CATSRDRMYEQYF
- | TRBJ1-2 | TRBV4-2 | CASSQERVGHGYTF
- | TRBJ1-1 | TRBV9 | CASSPRGVNTEAFF
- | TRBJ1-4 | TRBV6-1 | CASSGRGGATNEKLFF
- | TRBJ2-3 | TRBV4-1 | CASSLGLAVGGSTDTQYF
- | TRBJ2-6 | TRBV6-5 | CASSYSAYSGANVLTF
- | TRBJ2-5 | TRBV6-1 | CASSEVRSRQETQYF
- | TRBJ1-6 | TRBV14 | CASSQDTLFRSNSPLHF
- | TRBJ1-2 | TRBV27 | CASSLGTGIYGYTF
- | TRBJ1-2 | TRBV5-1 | CASSLRPGLGAPGQASGYTF
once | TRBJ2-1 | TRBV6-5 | CASSTSGGPNEQFF